A selection of T cell receptor beta chains follows, all from one sample in a study of T cells in localized non-small cell lung cancer. Produced via immunoSEQ multiplex PCR; TCRdb's table is partial and in-frame only. The sample has fewer than 40,000 clones, 85% to 90% seen once; the top ten hold approximately 4%. This specimen consisted of peripheral blood, obtained before any cancer treatment. Source of these receptors: an older male donor with stage III lung adenocarcinoma. Both conserved end residues are part of each CDR3. Fields, in order: V gene, J gene, clone size, D gene, CDR3 DNA, CDR3 protein. D genes are given only for firm matches. A row's size may be missing; if present it is once, few, many or a size class.

V: TRBV6-1
J: TRBJ2-7
size: .
D: .
DNA: TGTGCCAGCACTGTCACTCCATCCTACGAGCAGTACTTC
CDR3: CASTVTPSYEQYF

V: TRBV10-3
J: TRBJ1-1
size: .
D: .
DNA: TGTGCCATCCGCACAGACGGTGAAGCTTTCTTT
CDR3: CAIRTDGEAFF

V: TRBV5-1
J: TRBJ1-1
size: .
D: TRBD1
DNA: TGCGCCAGCAGCTTGGGACAGGGTAGGACTGAAGCTTTCTTT
CDR3: CASSLGQGRTEAFF

V: TRBV19
J: TRBJ1-3
size: .
D: .
DNA: TGTGCCAGTAACAGGGCGTCTGGAAACACCATATATTTT
CDR3: CASNRASGNTIYF

V: TRBV14
J: TRBJ1-1
size: .
D: .
DNA: TGTGCCAGCAGCCAAGATCCGGGTATCCTGACTGAAGCTTTCTTT
CDR3: CASSQDPGILTEAFF

V: TRBV7-6
J: TRBJ2-1
size: .
D: TRBD1
DNA: TGTGCCAGCAGCCCCCCTAGACAGGGTAGCCCCTACAATGAGCAGTTCTTC
CDR3: CASSPPRQGSPYNEQFF

V: TRBV11-2
J: TRBJ2-7
size: .
D: .
DNA: TGTGCCAGCAGCCCACTTTCCTACGAGCAGTACTTC
CDR3: CASSPLSYEQYF

V: TRBV21-1
J: TRBJ2-3
size: .
D: .
DNA: TGTGCCAGCAGCAATTCGGCTAGCGGGAGCACAGATACGCAGTATTTT
CDR3: CASSNSASGSTDTQYF

V: TRBV5-1
J: TRBJ2-1
size: .
D: .
DNA: TGCGCCAGCAGCTTGGCACAGGCCCGGAGTGAGCAGTTCTTC
CDR3: CASSLAQARSEQFF

V: TRBV25-1
J: TRBJ1-1
size: .
D: .
DNA: TGTGCCAGCAGTGTAGGGACGGTCACTGAAGCTTTCTTT
CDR3: CASSVGTVTEAFF

V: TRBV7-9
J: TRBJ1-2
size: few
D: .
DNA: TGTGCCAGCAGCCAGGGCCAAGCTAACTATGGCTACACCTTC
CDR3: CASSQGQANYGYTF

V: TRBV2
J: TRBJ1-6
size: .
D: TRBD1
DNA: TGTGCCAGCAGAGGGGACAGGAATTCACCCCTCCACTTT
CDR3: CASRGDRNSPLHF

V: TRBV7-2
J: TRBJ1-4
size: .
D: .
DNA: TGTGCCAGCAGCCGAGGGCTAGCTAATGAAAAACTGTTTTTT
CDR3: CASSRGLANEKLFF

V: TRBV4-1
J: TRBJ1-1
size: .
D: .
DNA: TGCGCCAGCAGCCACGACAGGACACTACTTGAAGCTTTCTTT
CDR3: CASSHDRTLLEAFF

V: TRBV5-1
J: TRBJ1-2
size: .
D: TRBD1
DNA: TGCGCCAGCAGCCCGCAAAGACAGGGGGTGCGCCCTAACTATGGCTACACCTTC
CDR3: CASSPQRQGVRPNYGYTF

V: TRBV28
J: TRBJ2-7
size: .
D: .
DNA: TGTGCCAGCACTTTTTGGGGACGTAGGGGGGGACTAATCTACGAGCAGTACTTC
CDR3: CASTFWGRRGGLIYEQYF

V: TRBV6-5
J: TRBJ2-3
size: .
D: .
DNA: TGTGCTACCCTAAGCCGGGGTACGCAGTATTTT
CDR3: CATLSRGTQYF

V: TRBV6-5
J: TRBJ2-7
size: .
D: .
DNA: TGTGCCAGCAGTTTATCCAGCTACTACGAGCAGTACTTC
CDR3: CASSLSSYYEQYF

V: TRBV4-1
J: TRBJ1-1
size: .
D: .
DNA: TGCGCCAGCAGCCAAGATCAGCCGGGGTTGACTGAAGCTTTCTTT
CDR3: CASSQDQPGLTEAFF

V: TRBV5-6
J: TRBJ2-1
size: .
D: TRBD2
DNA: TGTGCCAGCAGCTTGGAACTAGCGTGGAACAATGAGCAGTTCTTC
CDR3: CASSLELAWNNEQFF

V: TRBV2
J: TRBJ2-1
size: .
D: TRBD2
DNA: TGTGCCAGCAGACCCGGGACTAGAGCCTACAATGAGCAGTTCTTC
CDR3: CASRPGTRAYNEQFF

V: TRBV9
J: TRBJ2-1
size: once
D: TRBD2
DNA: TGTGCCAGCACCCTGGGGACTAGCGGGCGCAATGAGCAGTTCTTC
CDR3: CASTLGTSGRNEQFF

V: TRBV5-8
J: TRBJ1-6
size: .
D: .
DNA: TGTGCCAGCAGCTTGTATTTCTCAAGCCTAAATTCACCCCTCCACTTT
CDR3: CASSLYFSSLNSPLHF

V: TRBV18
J: TRBJ1-5
size: .
D: .
DNA: TGTGCCAGCTCACCTTTTCCTTTGAGGAACAATCAGCCCCAGCATTTT
CDR3: CASSPFPLRNNQPQHF

V: TRBV11-2
J: TRBJ2-3
size: .
D: TRBD2
DNA: TGTGCCAGCAGCTTAGTGCTAGCGGTTAGCACAGATACGCAGTATTTT
CDR3: CASSLVLAVSTDTQYF

V: TRBV14
J: TRBJ2-3
size: .
D: .
DNA: TGTGCCAGCAGCCCCAGGCGGGCGTCCGGAGGTCTAGATACGCAGTATTTT
CDR3: CASSPRRASGGLDTQYF

V: TRBV19
J: TRBJ1-2
size: .
D: .
DNA: TGTGCCAGTAGTCAGGGCAGGGTAAATGGCTACACCTTC
CDR3: CASSQGRVNGYTF

V: TRBV7-8
J: TRBJ1-5
size: .
D: .
DNA: TGTGCCAGCAGCTTACCATGGGGTCAGCCCCAGCATTTT
CDR3: CASSLPWGQPQHF

V: TRBV4-2
J: TRBJ2-3
size: .
D: TRBD1
DNA: TGTGCCAGCAGCCAAGTAGGGGGCGGACCCAGTTTT
CDR3: CASSQVGGGPSF

V: TRBV7-9
J: TRBJ1-1
size: once
D: TRBD1
DNA: TGTGCCAGCTGGGGGGACAGGGGGAACACTGAAGCTTTCTTT
CDR3: CASWGDRGNTEAFF

V: TRBV7-2
J: TRBJ2-4
size: .
D: .
DNA: TGTGCCAGCAGCTTAGGGGGTAATTTGGACATTCAGTACTTC
CDR3: CASSLGGNLDIQYF

V: TRBV6-5
J: TRBJ1-4
size: .
D: .
DNA: TGTGCCAGCAGAACACAGGGAGCCCGGGGTGAAAAACTGTTTTTT
CDR3: CASRTQGARGEKLFF

V: TRBV30
J: TRBJ1-5
size: .
D: .
DNA: TGTGCCTGGAGTGCAAAGGGGAGCAATCAGCCCCAGCATTTT
CDR3: CAWSAKGSNQPQHF

V: TRBV6-5
J: TRBJ1-1
size: once
D: .
DNA: TGTGCCAGCAGTCGACAGTTCTTGAACACTGAAGCTTTCTTT
CDR3: CASSRQFLNTEAFF

V: TRBV28
J: TRBJ1-4
size: .
D: .
DNA: TGTGCCAGCATGATTGGAGGTGGTAATGAAAAACTGTTTTTT
CDR3: CASMIGGGNEKLFF

V: TRBV30
J: TRBJ1-1
size: once
D: .
DNA: TGTGCCTGGAGTAGGAACAGGAACACTGAAGCTTTCTTT
CDR3: CAWSRNRNTEAFF

V: TRBV5-4
J: TRBJ2-5
size: .
D: .
DNA: TGTGCCAGCAGCTTTAGTGGGACATGGAAAGAGACCCAGTACTTC
CDR3: CASSFSGTWKETQYF

V: TRBV9
J: TRBJ2-7
size: .
D: TRBD2
DNA: TGTGCCAGCAGCGTTACCGGGACTATTTACGAGCAGTACTTC
CDR3: CASSVTGTIYEQYF

V: TRBV5-4
J: TRBJ2-1
size: .
D: TRBD1
DNA: TGTGCCAGCAGCAAAACAGGGGGCAATGAGCAGTTCTTC
CDR3: CASSKTGGNEQFF

V: TRBV7-8
J: TRBJ2-3
size: .
D: .
DNA: TGTGCCAGCAGCTTATCGGGGAAGACAGATACGCAGTATTTT
CDR3: CASSLSGKTDTQYF

V: TRBV7-9
J: TRBJ2-7
size: .
D: .
DNA: TGTGCCAGCAGCTTAGGTCCGCAGGGGCCCACCTTC
CDR3: CASSLGPQGPTF

V: TRBV5-6
J: TRBJ1-2
size: .
D: .
DNA: TGTGCCAGCAGCTTTTCACCCGGCGCAACCGGCTACACCTTC
CDR3: CASSFSPGATGYTF

V: TRBV5-4
J: TRBJ2-4
size: few
D: .
DNA: TGTGCCAGCAGCTTAGTCGAAGGGATTCAGTACTTC
CDR3: CASSLVEGIQYF

V: TRBV18
J: TRBJ1-1
size: .
D: .
DNA: TGTGCCAGCTCACCTAAGAGGGACAATGAAGCTTTCTTT
CDR3: CASSPKRDNEAFF

V: TRBV30
J: TRBJ1-3
size: .
D: .
DNA: TGTGCCTGGAGTGTAGGGCCGGGAAGTCCCATATATTTT
CDR3: CAWSVGPGSPIYF

V: TRBV7-9
J: TRBJ2-1
size: once
D: .
DNA: TGTGCCAGCAGCATAGACTACAATGAGCAGTTCTTC
CDR3: CASSIDYNEQFF

V: TRBV5-1
J: TRBJ1-2
size: .
D: .
DNA: TGCGCCAGCAGCCCGGGACGGCTCTATGGCTACACCTTC
CDR3: CASSPGRLYGYTF

V: TRBV30
J: TRBJ1-6
size: .
D: .
DNA: TGTGCCTGGAGTGTAGCCTCTCCCTCCGATCGTTCACCCCTCCACTTT
CDR3: CAWSVASPSDRSPLHF

V: TRBV19
J: TRBJ2-1
size: once
D: TRBD1
DNA: TGTGCCAGTAAGGCAGGGGGTTTGTACAATGAGCAGTTCTTC
CDR3: CASKAGGLYNEQFF

V: TRBV5-5
J: TRBJ2-7
size: .
D: TRBD1
DNA: TGTGCCAGCAGCTATCCAGGGGGCCACGAGCAGTACTTC
CDR3: CASSYPGGHEQYF

V: TRBV19
J: TRBJ1-6
size: .
D: TRBD1
DNA: TGTGCCAGTAGTCCTCGACAGGGTAACTCTCCGAGCTCCTATAATTCACCCCTCCACTTT
CDR3: CASSPRQGNSPSSYNSPLHF

V: TRBV27
J: TRBJ1-1
size: .
D: .
DNA: TGTGCCAGCAGTTTAGGTACAAACACTGAAGCTTTCTTT
CDR3: CASSLGTNTEAFF

V: TRBV6-6
J: TRBJ1-3
size: .
D: .
DNA: TGTGCCAGCAGTTTGGGGGGGTCAGGAAACACCATATATTTT
CDR3: CASSLGGSGNTIYF

V: TRBV6-5
J: TRBJ2-5
size: .
D: .
DNA: TGTGCCAGCAGTCGGGAAGGGTCGTGGCAAGAGACCCAGTACTTC
CDR3: CASSREGSWQETQYF

V: TRBV5-4
J: TRBJ1-1
size: .
D: TRBD1
DNA: TGTGCCAGCAGCTTGGCCGACAGGGGGAAGGTTGCTTTCTTT
CDR3: CASSLADRGKVAFF

V: TRBV19
J: TRBJ2-5
size: .
D: .
DNA: TGTGCCAGTAGACGGACACCCCAAGAGACCCAGTACTTC
CDR3: CASRRTPQETQYF

V: TRBV5-1
J: TRBJ2-2
size: .
D: .
DNA: TGCGCCAGCAGCTTGAAGGAACCCTACACCGGGGAGCTGTTTTTT
CDR3: CASSLKEPYTGELFF

V: TRBV27
J: TRBJ2-1
size: .
D: TRBD2
DNA: TGTGCCAGCAGTCACCCGCTAGCGGGAGTCTATGAGCAGTTCTTC
CDR3: CASSHPLAGVYEQFF

V: TRBV5-6
J: TRBJ2-3
size: .
D: .
DNA: TGTGCCAGCAGCTTGGAAGATACGCAGTATTTT
CDR3: CASSLEDTQYF

V: TRBV2
J: TRBJ1-2
size: .
D: .
DNA: TGTGCCAGCAGAGGACAGAGTAACTATGGCTACACCTTC
CDR3: CASRGQSNYGYTF